The 17 T cell receptor beta chains below come from one sample, sequenced in a study of T cell responses to AZD1222 COVID-19 vaccine. Clones were sequenced by immunoSEQ multiplex PCR, and TCRdb holds only the in-frame ones, with some missing. This table holds roughly 99,000 clones, about nine tenths found once. The sample was peripheral blood, taken 28 days after the second AZD1222 dose. These receptors were taken from an adult who received the AZD1222 COVID-19 vaccine.

The V and J genes are TRBV7-3 and TRBJ2-5; TRBD2 is a possible D gene (5 bases). V gave up 5 bases and J gave up 4 bases, with 17 bases separating them. CDR1 and CDR2 (germline): SGHTA, FQGTGA. The CDR3 is 15 residues long. The CDR3 spells CASSNYGGGGETQYF. DNA for the CDR3: TGTGCCAGCAGCAACTACGGAGGAGGCGGAGAGACCCAGTACTTC.

The chain joins TRBV29-1 to TRBJ2-3; the D gene is possibly TRBD2 (6 bases). This CDR3 comprises 12 residues. Germline CDR1 and CDR2: SQVTM and ANQGSEA. The V gene lost 5 bases and the J gene lost 4 bases, with 10 bases spanning the gap. In DNA, the CDR3 is TGCAGCGTTCTCGGGAGTGCAGATACGCAGTATTTT. The encoded protein is CSVLGSADTQYF.

This clone has just one count. This chain connects TRBV11-3 to TRBJ1-1; D is uncertain. CDR1 is SGHNT, CDR2 YENEEA, per germline. The CDR3 is 13 amino acids. V was trimmed by 2 bases and J by 4 bases, leaving 8 bases between them. The CDR3 DNA follows: TGTGCCAGCAGCTTACGATCTGGCACTGAAGCTTTCTTT. Protein sequence: CASSLRSGTEAFF.

J is TRBJ2-7 and V is TRBV5-4; the match to TRBD2 covers 7 bases. The CDR3 covers 15 residues. The trim removed 0 bases at V and 4 bases at J, leaving 7 bases unmatched. The germline V gene has CDR1 SGHNT and CDR2 YYREEE (reference sequence). The CDR3 region has the DNA TGTGCCAGCAGCTTGGAGGGAGGGCTGGGGTACGAGCAGTACTTC. Translation gives CASSLEGGLGYEQYF.

V gene TRBV5-1 combines with J gene TRBJ2-7, with D perhaps TRBD2 (5 bases). Trimming pared 4 bases from V and 3 bases from J, leaving 8 bases between. The CDR3 runs to 12 residues. Germline V gene lookup returns CDR1 SGHRS and CDR2 YFSETQ. The CDR3 bases are TGCGCCAGCAGCGAGGGTCTCTACGAGCAGTACTTC. Its translation: CASSEGLYEQYF.

The chain links TRBV3-1 (or the pseudogene TRBV3-2) to TRBJ2-3, with D perhaps matching TRBD1 (5 bases). The CDR3 extends over 16 amino acids. Germline V gene data show CDR1 as LGHDT and CDR2 as YNNKEL (reference sequence). Trimming pared 1 base from V and 1 base from J, leaving 12 bases between. The CDR3 sequence is CASSQGPGRGTDTQYF. The CDR3 DNA is TGTGCCAGCAGCCAAGGACCCGGCAGGGGCACAGATACGCAGTATTTT.

The chain links TRBV12-3 or TRBV12-4 to TRBJ1-1; tentatively, D is TRBD1 (5 bases). Trimming removed 5 bases at V and 8 bases at J, with 9 bases between. The CDR3 sequence is 11 residues long. This CDR3 is CASSLTGEAFF. The CDR3 DNA is TGTGCCAGCAGTCTCACAGGAGAAGCTTTCTTT.

The chain links TRBV7-2 to TRBJ2-3; the D gene is possibly TRBD1 (6 bases). V was clipped by 5 bases and J by 4 bases, with 16 bases between them. CDR3 size: 15 residues. Looked up from germline, CDR1 is SGHTA and CDR2 is FQGNSA. CDR3 sequence (DNA): TGTGCCAGCAGCGTTAGAAGGGGGACCCCAGATACGCAGTATTTT. This translates into CASSVRRGTPDTQYF. Full variable domain (missing parts from reference TRBV7-2 and TRBJ2-3): GAGVSQSPSNKVTEKGKDVELRCDPISGHTALYWYRQSLGQGLEFLIYFQGNSAPDKSGLPSDRFSAERTGGSVSTLTIQRTQQEDSAVYLCASSVRRGTPDTQYFGPGTRLTVL.

The rearrangement uses TRBV6-5 and TRBJ2-7; D perhaps matches TRBD1 (6 bases). The CDR3 is 15 residues long. Trimming stripped 0 bases from V and 0 bases from J, with 9 bases between. Germline V gives CDR1 MNHEY, CDR2 SVGAGI. The CDR3 is CASSYSGHRSYEQYF. Written as DNA, the CDR3 is TGTGCCAGCAGTTACTCGGGACACCGCTCCTACGAGCAGTACTTC.

The chain links TRBV27 to TRBJ2-3; D remains unclear. This CDR3 is 14 amino acids long. V lost 0 bases, J lost 7 bases, and 11 bases lay in between. Germline V gene sequence: CDR1 MNHEY, CDR2 SMNVEV (reference sequence). The DNA for the CDR3 is TGTGCCAGCAGTTTATCGTTCGGCGTTAATACGCAGTATTTT. Amino acids: CASSLSFGVNTQYF.

This clone has a single count. The chain joins TRBV19 to TRBJ2-6, with 7 nucleotides matching TRBD1. The ends lost 5 bases at V and 1 base at J; junction bases unmatched: 2. Germline values: CDR1 LNHDA, CDR2 SQIVND (reference sequence). This CDR3 is 15 amino acids long. CDR3 protein: CASSSGQSGANVLTF. The CDR3 nucleotides are TGTGCCAGTAGTTCGGGACAGTCTGGGGCCAACGTCCTGACTTTC.

With respect to this clone: At the DNA level, this CDR3 is encoded by other sequences in the same sample as well. The chain couples TRBV19 to TRBJ1-1, with D hard to call. The germline V and J ends were trimmed by 2 bases and 1 base, with 5 bases remaining between them. CDR1 is LNHDA and CDR2 is SQIVND in the germline V gene (reference sequence). The CDR3 consists of 13 residues. DNA of the CDR3: TGTGCCAGTAGTATACGGGGGAACACTGAAGCTTTCTTT. Residues: CASSIRGNTEAFF.

In this sample, this clone turned up once. The J gene is TRBJ1-1, the V gene TRBV28; no firm D call. CDR3 size: 14 residues. Trimming pared 1 base from V and 1 base from J, leaving 7 bases between. Per germline, CDR1 MDHEN and CDR2 SYDVKM. CDR3 nucleotides: TGTGCCAGCAGTTTATCCTTGGGGAACACTGAAGCTTTCTTT. Translating it yields CASSLSLGNTEAFF.

V usage is TRBV2 and J usage is TRBJ2-3, with 9 positions matching TRBD2. The CDR3 contains 15 residues. Germline CDR1 and CDR2: SNHLY and FYNNEI. J gave up 5 bases and V 5 bases, and 8 bases lay outside the gene matches. The CDR3 DNA reads TGTGCCAGCAGTTATAGCGGGAGAACGATAGATACGCAGTATTTT. Encoded protein: CASSYSGRTIDTQYF.

The CDR3 protein is CASSQEEASGYEQYF. CDR3 nucleotides: TGCGCCAGCAGCCAGGAGGAGGCGAGCGGCTACGAGCAGTACTTC. V is TRBV4-1 and J is TRBJ2-7, with a possible D match to TRBD2 (5 bases). Per the germline V gene, CDR1 is MGHRA and CDR2 is YSYEKL. The CDR3 spans 15 residues. The V end lost 3 bases, the J end lost 3 bases, and 15 bases lay between the germline ends.

V usage is TRBV11-3 and J usage is TRBJ1-5; tentatively, D is TRBD1 (5 bases). V was cut by 3 bases and J by 6 bases, with 18 bases left in between. CDR3 length: 16 amino acids. Germline V gene lookup returns CDR1 SGHNT and CDR2 YENEEA. CDR3 sequence (DNA): TGTGCCAGCAGCTTCTGCGGGGGGACGGGGACTCAGCCCCAGCATTTT. It translates to CASSFCGGTGTQPQHF.

V usage is TRBV9 and J usage is TRBJ1-2; 9 bases are a match to TRBD1. Germline V gene data show CDR1 as SGDLS and CDR2 as YYNGEE. The J segment lost 5 bases and the V segment lost 0 bases, leaving 5 bases of the junction unmatched. The CDR3 length is 15 residues. The CDR3 coding sequence is TGTGCCAGCAGCGTAGGGACAGGGGACTGGTATGGCTACACCTTC. Translation: CASSVGTGDWYGYTF.